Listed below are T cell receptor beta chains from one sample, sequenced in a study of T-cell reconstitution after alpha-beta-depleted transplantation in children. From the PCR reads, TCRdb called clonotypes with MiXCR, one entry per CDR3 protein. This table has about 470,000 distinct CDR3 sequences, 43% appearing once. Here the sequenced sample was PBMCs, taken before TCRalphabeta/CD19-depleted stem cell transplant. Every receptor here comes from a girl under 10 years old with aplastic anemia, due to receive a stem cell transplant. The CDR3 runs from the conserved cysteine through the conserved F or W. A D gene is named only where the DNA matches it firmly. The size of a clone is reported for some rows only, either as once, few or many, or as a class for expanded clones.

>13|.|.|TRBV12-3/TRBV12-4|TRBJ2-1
CASRETGRGEQFF
TGTGCCAGCAGGGAGACAGGAAGGGGTGAGCAGTTCTTC
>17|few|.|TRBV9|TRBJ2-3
CASSVAGGTSWTDTQYF
TGTGCCAGCAGCGTAGCCGGGGGGACATCCTGGACAGATACGCAGTATTTT
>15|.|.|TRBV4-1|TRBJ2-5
CASSAMGRLQETQYF
TGCGCCAGCAGCGCCATGGGAAGGCTCCAAGAGACCCAGTACTTC
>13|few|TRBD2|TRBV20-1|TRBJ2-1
CSARDYSYNEQFF
TGCAGTGCCCGGGACTATTCTTACAATGAGCAGTTCTTC
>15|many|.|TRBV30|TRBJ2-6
CAWSPYTAGANVLTF
TGTGCCTGGAGTCCGTACACAGCGGGGGCCAACGTCCTGACTTTC
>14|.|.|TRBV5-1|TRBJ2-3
CASSVGWDGDTQYF
TGCGCCAGCAGCGTCGGGTGGGACGGAGATACGCAGTATTTT
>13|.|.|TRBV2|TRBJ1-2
CASSESEGHGYTF
TGTGCCAGCAGTGAGAGTGAAGGGCATGGCTACACCTTC
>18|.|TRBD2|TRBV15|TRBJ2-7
CATSSPSKVAGGFYEQYF
TGTGCCACCAGCAGTCCCTCTAAGGTGGCGGGAGGATTCTACGAGCAGTACTTC
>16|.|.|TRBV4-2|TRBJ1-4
CASISAGTGMNEKLFF
TGTGCCAGCATCTCAGCCGGTACAGGCATGAATGAAAAACTGTTTTTT
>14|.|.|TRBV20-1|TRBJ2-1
CSALLAGGYNEQFF
TGCAGTGCCCTCTTGGCGGGCGGATACAATGAGCAGTTCTTC